This T cell receptor (beta chain) was obtained from a study of control samples from healthy donors and cancer patients. CDR3 length equals 15 residues. V gave up 0 bases and J gave up 2 bases, with 11 bases separating them. Germline V gene lookup returns CDR1 SGHRS and CDR2 YFSETQ. The method was immunoSEQ multiplex PCR; TCRdb's version includes in-frame clones alone and lacks a portion of them. The table lists under 200,000 clones, 80% to 95% of them singletons, with over 4% in the top ten. Sequenced input: blood. This receptor was identified in a woman aged 55-70 years in good health. J is TRBJ1-1 and V is TRBV5-1; tentatively, D is TRBD1 (5 bases). The CDR3 DNA follows: TGCGCCAGCAGCTTGGTAGGGGCAACAAACACTGAAGCTTTCTTT. Translating gives CASSLVGATNTEAFF.